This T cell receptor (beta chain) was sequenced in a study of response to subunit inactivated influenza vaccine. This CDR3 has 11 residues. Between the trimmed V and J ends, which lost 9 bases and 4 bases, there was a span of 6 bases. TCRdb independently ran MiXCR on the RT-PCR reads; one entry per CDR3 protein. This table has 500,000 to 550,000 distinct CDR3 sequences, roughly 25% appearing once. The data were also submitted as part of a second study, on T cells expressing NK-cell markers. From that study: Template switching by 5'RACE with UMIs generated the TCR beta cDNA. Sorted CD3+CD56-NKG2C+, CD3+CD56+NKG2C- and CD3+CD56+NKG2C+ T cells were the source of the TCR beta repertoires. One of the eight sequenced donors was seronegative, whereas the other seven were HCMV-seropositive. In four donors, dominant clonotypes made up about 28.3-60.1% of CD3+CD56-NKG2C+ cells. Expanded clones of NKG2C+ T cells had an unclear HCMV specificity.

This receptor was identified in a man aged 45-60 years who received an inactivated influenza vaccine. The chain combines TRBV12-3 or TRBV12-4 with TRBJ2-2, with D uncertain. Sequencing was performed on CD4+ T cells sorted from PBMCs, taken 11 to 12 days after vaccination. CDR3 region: CASLGTGELFF. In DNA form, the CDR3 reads TGTGCCAGTCTGGGCACCGGGGAGCTGTTTTTT.